These 2 T cell receptor beta chains came from one sample sequenced in a study of CD8 T cells in ankylosing spondylitis. TCRdb reanalysed the 5' RACE reads using MiXCR and keeps one entry per CDR3 protein. This table has 250,000 to 350,000 distinct CDR3 sequences, about a fifth appearing once. The source material was blood, either unsorted or a sorted T cell fraction (not recorded which). The receptor source for this set is a female donor with ankylosing spondylitis or in good health (not recorded which).

The rearrangement uses TRBV7-2 and TRBJ1-2; no firm D call. The germline gives CDR1 SGHTA, CDR2 FQGNSA. V was clipped by 2 bases and J by 8 bases, with 9 bases between them. The CDR3 length is 12 residues. The CDR3 spells CASSLSRRGYTF. In DNA, the CDR3 is TGTGCCAGCAGCTTATCTCGACGGGGCTACACCTTC.

The rearrangement links TRBV5-1 to TRBJ2-3; tentatively, D is TRBD2 (5 bases). CDR1 SGHRS and CDR2 YFSETQ come from the germline V gene. The CDR3 contains 15 residues. Deletions cut 4 bases from V and 1 base from J, with 13 bases between. The CDR3 sequence: CASSPGDYRTDTQYF. The CDR3 DNA follows: TGCGCCAGCAGCCCTGGCGACTACCGCACAGATACGCAGTATTTT.